These T cell receptor beta chains were read from a single sample in a study of T-cell memory formation after mild COVID-19. TCRdb called the 5' RACE reads again in MiXCR, with one record for every CDR3 protein. This table has over 150,000 distinct CDR3 sequences, 10% to 15% appearing once. Sequencing was done on a sample of PBMCs or a T cell subset sorted from them (not recorded which). These receptors were collected from a man aged 18 to 29 who had mild COVID-19 (a few samples of this study predate the infection). Cell type and time point are not known. CDR3s include the opening cysteine and the closing phenylalanine or tryptophan. A D gene is named only where the DNA matches it firmly. Expanded clones get a size class; other rows say once, few or many, or leave the size out.

len: 13; d_gene: NA; abundance: NA; v_gene: TRBV12-3/TRBV12-4; j_gene: TRBJ1-2; CDR3aa: CASSLGGTYGYTF; CDR3nt: TGTGCCAGCAGTTTAGGGGGGACCTATGGCTACACCTTC
len: 12; d_gene: NA; abundance: NA; v_gene: TRBV2; j_gene: TRBJ1-6; CDR3aa: CASSEISTVLHF; CDR3nt: TGTGCCAGCAGTGAAATTTCCACAGTCCTCCACTTT
len: 15; d_gene: NA; abundance: few; v_gene: TRBV7-2; j_gene: TRBJ2-3; CDR3aa: CASSPFLRATDTQYF; CDR3nt: TGTGCCAGCAGCCCCTTTCTCCGGGCCACAGATACGCAGTATTTT
len: 16; d_gene: NA; abundance: NA; v_gene: TRBV5-1; j_gene: TRBJ2-3; CDR3aa: CASSPGLSSVTDTQYF; CDR3nt: TGCGCCAGCAGCCCCGGGCTAAGCTCTGTGACAGATACGCAGTATTTT
len: 14; d_gene: NA; abundance: few; v_gene: TRBV5-5; j_gene: TRBJ2-3; CDR3aa: CASRRYGRGDTQYF; CDR3nt: TGTGCCAGCAGGAGATATGGAAGGGGAGATACGCAGTATTTT
len: 14; d_gene: NA; abundance: few; v_gene: TRBV9; j_gene: TRBJ1-6; CDR3aa: CASSADPGNSPLHF; CDR3nt: TGTGCCAGCAGCGCAGATCCGGGGAATTCACCCCTCCACTTT
len: 11; d_gene: NA; abundance: few; v_gene: TRBV12-3/TRBV12-4; j_gene: TRBJ1-5; CDR3aa: CASSTTQPQHF; CDR3nt: TGTGCCAGCAGTACGACACAGCCCCAGCATTTT
len: 14; d_gene: NA; abundance: few; v_gene: TRBV4-1; j_gene: TRBJ1-4; CDR3aa: CASSHLGLNEKLFF; CDR3nt: TGCGCCAGCAGCCATCTGGGCCTGAATGAAAAACTGTTTTTT
len: 13; d_gene: TRBD1; abundance: few; v_gene: TRBV12-3/TRBV12-4; j_gene: TRBJ2-7; CDR3aa: CASTFQGAYEQYF; CDR3nt: TGTGCCAGCACCTTTCAGGGGGCCTACGAGCAGTACTTC
len: 14; d_gene: NA; abundance: few; v_gene: TRBV5-1; j_gene: TRBJ2-3; CDR3aa: CASSFRTTSDTQYF; CDR3nt: TGCGCCAGCAGCTTTCGGACAACGTCAGATACGCAGTATTTT
len: 14; d_gene: NA; abundance: NA; v_gene: TRBV5-5; j_gene: TRBJ1-1; CDR3aa: CASSLSGMNTEAFF; CDR3nt: TGTGCCAGCAGCTTGTCGGGCATGAACACTGAAGCTTTCTTT
len: 15; d_gene: NA; abundance: NA; v_gene: TRBV6-5; j_gene: TRBJ1-1; CDR3aa: CASSYYGGLNTEAFF; CDR3nt: TGTGCCAGCAGTTACTACGGCGGCCTGAACACTGAAGCTTTCTTT
len: 16; d_gene: TRBD2; abundance: few; v_gene: TRBV7-9; j_gene: TRBJ2-5; CDR3aa: CASSLTGLAGAETQYF; CDR3nt: TGTGCCAGCAGCTTAACGGGGCTAGCGGGGGCTGAGACCCAGTACTTC
len: 13; d_gene: TRBD1; abundance: few; v_gene: TRBV20-1; j_gene: TRBJ1-5; CDR3aa: CSATTGVGQPQHF; CDR3nt: TGCAGTGCCACAACAGGGGTCGGACAGCCCCAGCATTTT
len: 15; d_gene: TRBD1; abundance: NA; v_gene: TRBV27; j_gene: TRBJ2-7; CDR3aa: CASSFAGTGVGEQYF; CDR3nt: TGTGCCAGCAGTTTCGCCGGGACAGGGGTTGGCGAGCAGTACTTC
len: 15; d_gene: TRBD1; abundance: few; v_gene: TRBV10-3; j_gene: TRBJ2-3; CDR3aa: CAISDGRTGGDTQYF; CDR3nt: TGTGCCATCAGTGACGGCAGGACAGGGGGAGATACGCAGTATTTT
len: 18; d_gene: TRBD2; abundance: few; v_gene: TRBV12-3/TRBV12-4; j_gene: TRBJ2-3; CDR3aa: CASSPGLAGGVRTDTQYF; CDR3nt: TGTGCCAGCAGTCCGGGACTAGCGGGGGGCGTTCGCACAGATACGCAGTATTTT
len: 13; d_gene: NA; abundance: few; v_gene: TRBV7-2; j_gene: TRBJ2-3; CDR3aa: CASSLEYTDTQYF; CDR3nt: TGTGCCAGCAGCTTAGAGTACACAGATACGCAGTATTTT
len: 17; d_gene: TRBD2; abundance: NA; v_gene: TRBV4-3; j_gene: TRBJ2-7; CDR3aa: CASSQEELAGASYEQYF; CDR3nt: TGCGCCAGCAGCCAAGAAGAATTAGCGGGAGCCTCCTACGAGCAGTACTTC
len: 15; d_gene: NA; abundance: NA; v_gene: TRBV7-6; j_gene: TRBJ2-7; CDR3aa: CASSLSNSRGSEQYF; CDR3nt: TGTGCCAGCAGCTTATCTAATTCAAGGGGTTCCGAGCAGTACTTC
len: 13; d_gene: NA; abundance: NA; v_gene: TRBV6-2/TRBV6-3; j_gene: TRBJ2-5; CDR3aa: CASRTRYQETQYF; CDR3nt: TGTGCCAGCAGAACCAGGTACCAAGAGACCCAGTACTTC
len: 15; d_gene: NA; abundance: few; v_gene: TRBV6-2/TRBV6-3; j_gene: TRBJ1-5; CDR3aa: CASSPSFRGNQPQHF; CDR3nt: TGTGCCAGCAGTCCCTCGTTTCGCGGCAATCAGCCCCAGCATTTT
len: 16; d_gene: NA; abundance: few; v_gene: TRBV10-1; j_gene: TRBJ2-7; CDR3aa: CASSHRDKYPRDEQYF; CDR3nt: TGCGCCAGCAGCCACCGGGACAAATACCCACGCGACGAGCAGTACTTC
len: 16; d_gene: NA; abundance: few; v_gene: TRBV5-6; j_gene: TRBJ2-3; CDR3aa: CASSLVKRRSTDTQYF; CDR3nt: TGTGCCAGCAGCTTGGTTAAGAGACGTAGCACAGATACGCAGTATTTT
len: 16; d_gene: NA; abundance: few; v_gene: TRBV5-1; j_gene: TRBJ1-4; CDR3aa: CASSLVVGQTNEKLFF; CDR3nt: TGCGCCAGCAGCTTGGTTGTCGGACAGACTAATGAAAAACTGTTTTTT
len: 16; d_gene: TRBD1; abundance: many; v_gene: TRBV11-2; j_gene: TRBJ1-6; CDR3aa: CASTPEGQGGLSPLHF; CDR3nt: TGTGCCAGCACCCCGGAAGGACAGGGAGGACTCTCACCCCTCCACTTT
len: 13; d_gene: NA; abundance: medium-sized; v_gene: TRBV27; j_gene: TRBJ2-7; CDR3aa: CASSLNFRGEQYF; CDR3nt: TGTGCCAGCAGTTTAAATTTCAGGGGCGAGCAGTACTTC
len: 12; d_gene: TRBD1; abundance: once; v_gene: TRBV20-1; j_gene: TRBJ1-2; CDR3aa: CSATGGNYGYTF; CDR3nt: TGCAGTGCGACAGGGGGTAACTATGGCTACACCTTC
len: 13; d_gene: NA; abundance: NA; v_gene: TRBV2; j_gene: TRBJ1-5; CDR3aa: CASTDEGNQPQHF; CDR3nt: TGTGCCAGTACAGACGAGGGTAATCAGCCCCAGCATTTT
len: 15; d_gene: TRBD1; abundance: NA; v_gene: TRBV6-2/TRBV6-3; j_gene: TRBJ1-5; CDR3aa: CASSDYRGRHQPQHF; CDR3nt: TGTGCCAGCAGCGATTACAGGGGGCGGCATCAGCCCCAGCATTTT
len: 16; d_gene: NA; abundance: few; v_gene: TRBV27; j_gene: TRBJ1-1; CDR3aa: CASRRDLRAPNTEAFF; CDR3nt: TGTGCCAGCAGACGAGACCTCAGGGCTCCGAACACTGAAGCTTTCTTT
len: 16; d_gene: NA; abundance: NA; v_gene: TRBV7-3; j_gene: TRBJ2-1; CDR3aa: CASSLGSASAYNEQFF; CDR3nt: TGTGCCAGCAGCTTAGGCTCCGCTAGCGCCTACAATGAGCAGTTCTTC
len: 15; d_gene: NA; abundance: NA; v_gene: TRBV12-3/TRBV12-4; j_gene: TRBJ1-5; CDR3aa: CASSSQQGGNQPQHF; CDR3nt: TGTGCCAGCAGTTCACAACAGGGAGGAAATCAGCCCCAGCATTTT
len: 13; d_gene: TRBD1; abundance: NA; v_gene: TRBV28; j_gene: TRBJ1-1; CDR3aa: CASFRGPITEAFF; CDR3nt: TGTGCCAGCTTTAGGGGGCCCATCACTGAAGCTTTCTTT
len: 13; d_gene: TRBD1; abundance: NA; v_gene: TRBV6-2/TRBV6-3; j_gene: TRBJ2-5; CDR3aa: CASSLDRLKTQYF; CDR3nt: TGTGCCAGCAGTTTGGACAGGCTGAAGACCCAGTACTTC
len: 15; d_gene: TRBD1; abundance: few; v_gene: TRBV10-3; j_gene: TRBJ2-3; CDR3aa: CAIASGTGGTDTQYF; CDR3nt: TGTGCCATCGCCTCCGGGACAGGGGGCACAGATACGCAGTATTTT
len: 11; d_gene: NA; abundance: few; v_gene: TRBV30; j_gene: TRBJ2-5; CDR3aa: CAWSQGETQYF; CDR3nt: TGTGCCTGGAGCCAAGGAGAGACCCAGTACTTC
len: 13; d_gene: TRBD1; abundance: many; v_gene: TRBV12-3/TRBV12-4; j_gene: TRBJ2-5; CDR3aa: CASRDRGQETQYF; CDR3nt: TGTGCCAGCCGGGACAGGGGGCAAGAGACCCAGTACTTC
len: 14; d_gene: NA; abundance: NA; v_gene: TRBV15; j_gene: TRBJ1-3; CDR3aa: CATSTVSSGNTIYF; CDR3nt: TGTGCCACCTCGACAGTGAGCTCTGGAAACACCATATATTTT
len: 16; d_gene: NA; abundance: many; v_gene: TRBV5-1; j_gene: TRBJ1-5; CDR3aa: CASSLRPDGGGSPQHF; CDR3nt: TGCGCCAGCAGTCTTCGCCCTGACGGGGGGGGATCGCCCCAGCATTTT
len: 14; d_gene: NA; abundance: few; v_gene: TRBV5-1; j_gene: TRBJ2-7; CDR3aa: CASTMIPQGYEQYF; CDR3nt: TGCGCCAGCACCATGATCCCACAGGGCTACGAGCAGTACTTC
len: 20; d_gene: TRBD2; abundance: few; v_gene: TRBV7-2; j_gene: TRBJ2-5; CDR3aa: CASSLRPTVHLTSGQETQYF; CDR3nt: TGTGCCAGCAGCCTCCGCCCGACAGTGCACTTGACTAGCGGGCAAGAGACCCAGTACTTC
len: 16; d_gene: TRBD1; abundance: NA; v_gene: TRBV4-1; j_gene: TRBJ2-3; CDR3aa: CASSRPQGDGGDTQYF; CDR3nt: TGCGCCAGCAGCCGTCCGCAGGGGGACGGTGGAGATACGCAGTATTTT
len: 14; d_gene: NA; abundance: few; v_gene: TRBV6-1; j_gene: TRBJ1-1; CDR3aa: CASSEVSGYTEAFF; CDR3nt: TGTGCCAGCAGTGAAGTATCCGGTTACACTGAAGCTTTCTTT
len: 15; d_gene: TRBD1; abundance: NA; v_gene: TRBV4-1; j_gene: TRBJ1-4; CDR3aa: CASSHPQGAREKLFF; CDR3nt: TGCGCCAGCAGCCACCCACAGGGGGCGCGGGAAAAACTGTTTTTT
len: 14; d_gene: NA; abundance: NA; v_gene: TRBV7-2; j_gene: TRBJ2-5; CDR3aa: CASSEQEGLETQYF; CDR3nt: TGTGCCAGCAGCGAACAGGAGGGGCTCGAGACCCAGTACTTC
len: 14; d_gene: TRBD1; abundance: NA; v_gene: TRBV6-5; j_gene: TRBJ2-7; CDR3aa: CASSHDRGPYEQYF; CDR3nt: TGTGCCAGCAGTCACGACAGGGGCCCCTACGAGCAGTACTTC
len: 16; d_gene: NA; abundance: few; v_gene: TRBV5-1; j_gene: TRBJ2-3; CDR3aa: CASSLVGPPVADTQYF; CDR3nt: TGCGCCAGCAGCTTGGTCGGCCCCCCCGTCGCAGATACGCAGTATTTT
len: 17; d_gene: TRBD1; abundance: many; v_gene: TRBV12-3/TRBV12-4; j_gene: TRBJ2-6; CDR3aa: CASSAGTGVPGANVLTF; CDR3nt: TGTGCCAGCAGCGCCGGGACAGGGGTACCTGGGGCCAACGTCCTGACTTTC
len: 16; d_gene: TRBD1; abundance: few; v_gene: TRBV6-5; j_gene: TRBJ2-1; CDR3aa: CASSYRRTGVNNEQFF; CDR3nt: TGTGCCAGCAGTTACCGCAGGACAGGGGTTAACAATGAGCAGTTCTTC
len: 17; d_gene: TRBD1; abundance: many; v_gene: TRBV4-1; j_gene: TRBJ1-6; CDR3aa: CASSPAPGQGYPSPLHF; CDR3nt: TGCGCCAGCAGCCCAGCCCCGGGACAGGGGTATCCGTCACCCCTCCACTTT
len: 16; d_gene: NA; abundance: NA; v_gene: TRBV9; j_gene: TRBJ1-6; CDR3aa: CASSAGPGFDNSPLHF; CDR3nt: TGTGCCAGCAGCGCGGGTCCAGGGTTCGATAATTCACCCCTCCACTTT